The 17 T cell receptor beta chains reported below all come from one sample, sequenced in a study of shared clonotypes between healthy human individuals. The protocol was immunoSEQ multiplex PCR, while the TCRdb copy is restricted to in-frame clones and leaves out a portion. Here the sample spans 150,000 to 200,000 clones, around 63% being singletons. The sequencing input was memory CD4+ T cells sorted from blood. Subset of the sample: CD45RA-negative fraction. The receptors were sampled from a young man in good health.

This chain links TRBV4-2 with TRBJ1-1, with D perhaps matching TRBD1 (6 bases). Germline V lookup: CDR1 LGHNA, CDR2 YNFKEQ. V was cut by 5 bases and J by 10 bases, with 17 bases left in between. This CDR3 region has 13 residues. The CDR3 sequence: CASSFGRGLVAFF. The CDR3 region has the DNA TGTGCCAGCAGCTTCGGTCGGGGGCTCGTAGCTTTCTTT.

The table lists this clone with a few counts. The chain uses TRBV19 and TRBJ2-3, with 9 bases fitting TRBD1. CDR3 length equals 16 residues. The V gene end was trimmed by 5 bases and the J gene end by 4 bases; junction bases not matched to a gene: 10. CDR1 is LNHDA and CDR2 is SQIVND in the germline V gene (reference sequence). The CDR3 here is CASSAWRGQGPDTQYF. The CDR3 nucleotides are TGTGCCAGTAGTGCATGGAGGGGACAGGGTCCAGATACGCAGTATTTT.

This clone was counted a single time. CDR3 DNA sequence: TGTGCCAGCAGCTTAACGAGGACCGGGGAGACCCAGTACTTC. Translation: CASSLTRTGETQYF. The chain combines TRBV11-3 with TRBJ2-5; no firm D call. CDR3 length equals 14 residues. The germline gives CDR1 SGHNT, CDR2 YENEEA. Trimming shortened V by 2 bases and J by 5 bases, and 12 bases separated the two germline ends.

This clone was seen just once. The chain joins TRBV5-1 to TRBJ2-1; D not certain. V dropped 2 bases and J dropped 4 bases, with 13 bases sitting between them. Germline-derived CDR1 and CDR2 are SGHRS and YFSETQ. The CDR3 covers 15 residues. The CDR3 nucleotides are TGCGCCAGCAGCTTTGATCAGGTGTTATACAATGAGCAGTTCTTC. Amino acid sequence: CASSFDQVLYNEQFF.

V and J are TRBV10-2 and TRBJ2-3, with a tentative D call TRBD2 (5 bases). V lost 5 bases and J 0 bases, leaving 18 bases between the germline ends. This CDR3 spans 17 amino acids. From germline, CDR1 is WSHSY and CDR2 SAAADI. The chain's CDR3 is CASSYGLGGPSTDTQYF. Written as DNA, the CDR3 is TGCGCCAGCAGTTACGGGCTAGGAGGTCCTAGCACAGATACGCAGTATTTT.

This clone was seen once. CDR3 sequence reads: CASSSTGRGTEAFF. The CDR3 nucleotides read TGTGCCAGCAGTTCCACAGGGCGTGGCACTGAAGCTTTCTTT. V is TRBV28 and J is TRBJ1-1, with a possible D match to TRBD1 (6 bases). Trimming removed 4 bases from V and 4 bases from J, with 13 bases in between. Germline V CDR1 and CDR2: MDHEN, SYDVKM. This CDR3 contains 14 residues.

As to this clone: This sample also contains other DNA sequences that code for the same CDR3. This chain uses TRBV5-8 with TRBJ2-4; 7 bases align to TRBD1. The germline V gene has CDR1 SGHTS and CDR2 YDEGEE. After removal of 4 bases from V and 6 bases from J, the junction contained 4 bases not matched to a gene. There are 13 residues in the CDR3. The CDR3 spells CASSLGGRNIQYF. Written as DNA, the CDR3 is TGTGCCAGCAGCCTAGGGGGCAGAAACATTCAGTACTTC.

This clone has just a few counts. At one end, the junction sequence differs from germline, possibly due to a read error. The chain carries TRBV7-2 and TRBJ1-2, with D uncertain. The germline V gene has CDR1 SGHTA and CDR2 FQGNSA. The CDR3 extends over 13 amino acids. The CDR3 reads CASGTGGPFSPRF. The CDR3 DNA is TGTGCCAGCGGAACCGGCGGGCCCTTCTCTCCCCGCTTC.

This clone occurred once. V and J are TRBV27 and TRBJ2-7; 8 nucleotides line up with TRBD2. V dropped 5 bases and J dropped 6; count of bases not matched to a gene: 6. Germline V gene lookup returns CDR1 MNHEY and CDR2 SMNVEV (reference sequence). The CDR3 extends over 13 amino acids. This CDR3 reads CASSQSGRGEQYF. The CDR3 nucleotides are TGTGCCAGCAGTCAGAGCGGGAGAGGCGAGCAGTACTTC.

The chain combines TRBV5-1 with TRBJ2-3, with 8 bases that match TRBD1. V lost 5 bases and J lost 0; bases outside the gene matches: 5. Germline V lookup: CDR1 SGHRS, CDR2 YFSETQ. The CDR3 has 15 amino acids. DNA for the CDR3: TGCGCCAGCAGGCGGACAGGGACGAGCACAGATACGCAGTATTTT. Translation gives CASRRTGTSTDTQYF.

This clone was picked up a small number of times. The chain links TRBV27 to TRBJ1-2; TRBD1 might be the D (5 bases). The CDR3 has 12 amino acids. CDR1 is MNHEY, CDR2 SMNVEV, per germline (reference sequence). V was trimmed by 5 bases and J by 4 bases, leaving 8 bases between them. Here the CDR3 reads CASSQGGYGYTF. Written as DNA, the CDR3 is TGTGCCAGCAGTCAGGGTGGCTATGGCTACACCTTC.

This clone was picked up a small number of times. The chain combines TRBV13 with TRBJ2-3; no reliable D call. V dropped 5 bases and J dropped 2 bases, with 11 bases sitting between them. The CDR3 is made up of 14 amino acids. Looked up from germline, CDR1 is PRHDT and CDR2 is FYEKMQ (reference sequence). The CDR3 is CASSHTEPTDTQYF. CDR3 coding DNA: TGTGCCAGCAGCCACACGGAACCCACAGATACGCAGTATTTT.

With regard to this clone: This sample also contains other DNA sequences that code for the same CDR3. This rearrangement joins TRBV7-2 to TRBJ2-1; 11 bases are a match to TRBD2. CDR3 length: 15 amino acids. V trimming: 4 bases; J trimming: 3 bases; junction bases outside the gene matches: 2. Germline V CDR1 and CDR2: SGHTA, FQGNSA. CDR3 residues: CASSSGLAGYNEQFF. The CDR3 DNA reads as TGTGCCAGCAGCTCTGGACTAGCGGGCTACAATGAGCAGTTCTTC.

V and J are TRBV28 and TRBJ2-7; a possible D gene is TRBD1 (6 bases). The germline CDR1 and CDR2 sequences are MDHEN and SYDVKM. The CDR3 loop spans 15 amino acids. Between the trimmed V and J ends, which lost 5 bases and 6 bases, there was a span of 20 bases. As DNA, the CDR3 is TGTGCCAGCAGTCCCCCCGTGGGGGCTGCGGTCGAGCAGTACTTC. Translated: CASSPPVGAAVEQYF. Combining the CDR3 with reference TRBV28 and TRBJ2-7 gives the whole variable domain DVKVTQSSRYLVKRTGEKVFLECVQDMDHENMFWYRQDPGLGLRLIYFSYDVKMKEKGDIPEGYSVSREKKERFSLILESASTNQTSMYLCASSPPVGAAVEQYFGPGTRLTVT.

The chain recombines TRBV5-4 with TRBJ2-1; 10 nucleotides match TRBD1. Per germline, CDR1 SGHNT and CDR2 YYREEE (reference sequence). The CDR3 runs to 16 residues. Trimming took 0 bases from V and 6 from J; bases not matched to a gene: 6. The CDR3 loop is CASSLDLGQGGNEQFF. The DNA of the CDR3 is TGTGCCAGCAGCTTGGACCTCGGACAGGGGGGCAATGAGCAGTTCTTC. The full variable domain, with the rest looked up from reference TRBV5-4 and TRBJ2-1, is ETGVTQSPTHLIKTRGQQVTLRCSSQSGHNTVSWYQQALGQGPQFIFQYYREEENGRGNFPPRFSGLQFPNYSSELNVNALELDDSALYLCASSLDLGQGGNEQFFGPGTRLTVL.

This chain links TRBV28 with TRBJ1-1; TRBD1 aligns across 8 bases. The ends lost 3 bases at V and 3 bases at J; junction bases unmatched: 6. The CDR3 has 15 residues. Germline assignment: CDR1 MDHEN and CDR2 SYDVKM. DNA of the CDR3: TGTGCCAGCAGTTTTCCTCAGGGGGCGTACACTGAAGCTTTCTTT. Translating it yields CASSFPQGAYTEAFF. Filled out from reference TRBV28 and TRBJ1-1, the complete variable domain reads DVKVTQSSRYLVKRTGEKVFLECVQDMDHENMFWYRQDPGLGLRLIYFSYDVKMKEKGDIPEGYSVSREKKERFSLILESASTNQTSMYLCASSFPQGAYTEAFFGQGTRLTVV.

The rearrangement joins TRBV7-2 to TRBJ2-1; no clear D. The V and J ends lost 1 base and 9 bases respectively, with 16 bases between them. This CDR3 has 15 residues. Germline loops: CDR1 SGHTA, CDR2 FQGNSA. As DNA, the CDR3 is TGTGCCAGCAGCTTAGTAGTCTCCAGTTATAGTGAGCAGTTCTTC. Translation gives CASSLVVSSYSEQFF. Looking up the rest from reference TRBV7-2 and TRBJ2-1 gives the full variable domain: GAGVSQSPSNKVTEKGKDVELRCDPISGHTALYWYRQSLGQGLEFLIYFQGNSAPDKSGLPSDRFSAERTGGSVSTLTIQRTQQEDSAVYLCASSLVVSSYSEQFFGPGTRLTVL.